This entry describes one T cell receptor beta chain. The antigen it recognizes is unknown. No much larger clone is present one base from it, and per-base qualities are unavailable. CDR1 SGHRS and CDR2 YFSETQ are derived from the germline V gene. V gives up 1 base and J gives up 0 bases, and the segment between their germline ends measures 11 bases. Including cysteine and phenylalanine, the CDR3 has 16 amino acids. Only CDR3 DNA is held: 48 bases, read in frame from base 1. One collaborating source in Seattle enrolled patients while the patients were actively infected and followed the patients over time throughout the course of disease. Whole blood was collected in K2EDTA tubes by collaborating institutions according to the institutions' own protocols. Collaborator samples were shipped for TCRbeta analysis as frozen whole blood, isolated PBMCs, or DNA extracted from either sample type. This sample is drawn from a study of blood T cell repertoires in COVID-19 (dated by TCRdb to the early 2020s). Background on the whole study: Samples from collaborators originated in the United States, Italy and Spain and spanned both the acute and convalescent phases of COVID-19. A freely available public database, intended as a resource for researchers studying the immune response to SARS-CoV-2, is where the repertoires were released. Samples came from the ongoing ImmuneRACE study (first 160 participants) plus 1,254 subjects from 6 global collaborators. Sample metadata almost always included a de-identified subject ID, COVID-19 status, age in years and sex. Where available, HLA class I and class II types were obtained from metadata supplied by the sample provider rather than from assay-based typing. Subjects who had been exposed to COVID-19, were actively infected with it, or had recovered from it provided the deeply sampled blood TCRbeta repertoires that made up the dataset. The material from the prospective study consisted of cDNA or gDNA derived from T cells, B-cell-depleted T cells, or PBMCs. What the work shows at the level of the full study, not this receptor alone: The quantity of clinical and demographic metadata differed by source and by participant and was supplied without curation.

TCRbeta CDR3 regions were amplified from genomic DNA by means of the immunoSEQ Assay, a bias-controlled multiplex PCR. Regarding the original processing steps: Within the assay, amplification of reference gene primers was used to estimate how many nucleated cells each sample contained. Sequence reads were collapsed and filtered to measure the absolute abundance of every unique TCRbeta CDR3 rearrangement. For each sample, productive Simpson clonality was calculated as the square root of Simpson's diversity index over productive rearrangements. Here the immuneACCESS table is served through TCRdb, limited to in-frame sequences with V and J called. Missing clones are a known gap in these copies; in checked studies unresolved V genes cover under half, and the rest lacks a known reason. V and J calls and clone size are those listed in that table; D and trimming were worked out from the DNA. The sample yields about 130,000 clones; more than 85% were counted once. Clones ranked in the top ten supply 2.1% of the sample.

This receptor was identified in a man aged 45-60 years with COVID-19, enrolled during active disease. Sequenced: peripheral blood. The chain is encoded by TRBV5-1 joined to TRBJ2-1, with the D gene call left open. CDR3 loop: CASSLTFESSYNEQFF. Here is the DNA: TGCGCCAGCAGCTTGACTTTCGAGAGCTCCTACAATGAGCAGTTCTTC.